This TCR beta chain was sequenced for a study of chemoradiotherapy in HPV16-positive cancers. The repertoire was sequenced with immunoSEQ multiplex PCR; TCRdb's copy has only in-frame clones and lacks some. The sample has about 6,600 clones; 90% are singletons. Study findings and constraints: During treatment, candidate HPV-specific clones and E7-related motifs expanded in tumor. HPV-responsive T-cell expansion during chemoradiotherapy was linked to improved recurrence-free survival in HPV16-positive patients.

The germline V gene has CDR1 LGHNA and CDR2 YSLEER. The CDR3 is 14 residues long. J was trimmed by 5 bases and V by 2 bases; bases with no gene match: 3. As for this clone: Its antigen is unknown.

Sequenced material: blood, taken from a patient who underwent chemoradiotherapy. The chain is built from TRBV4-3 and TRBJ1-1, with 9 bases identical to TRBD1. The sequence came from a human donor with HPV-associated anogenital cancer. The CDR3: CASSQRTGATEAFF. DNA for the CDR3: TGCGCCAGCAGCCAAAGGACAGGGGCTACTGAAGCTTTCTTT.